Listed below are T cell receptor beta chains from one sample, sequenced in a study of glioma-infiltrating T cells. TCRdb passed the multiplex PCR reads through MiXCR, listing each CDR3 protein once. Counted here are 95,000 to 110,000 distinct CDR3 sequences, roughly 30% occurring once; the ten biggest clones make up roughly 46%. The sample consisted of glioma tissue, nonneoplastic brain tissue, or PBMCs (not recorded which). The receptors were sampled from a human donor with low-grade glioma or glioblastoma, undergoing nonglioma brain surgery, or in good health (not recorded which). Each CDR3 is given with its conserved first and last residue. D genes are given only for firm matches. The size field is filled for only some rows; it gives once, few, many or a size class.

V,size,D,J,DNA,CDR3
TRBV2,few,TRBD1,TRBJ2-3,TGTGCCAGCAGTCCCGACAGGGTTGGGACAGATACGCAGTATTTT,CASSPDRVGTDTQYF
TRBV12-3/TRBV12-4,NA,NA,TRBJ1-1,TGTGCCAGCAGTGCTCTAGGGACACCGAACACTGAAGCTTTCTTT,CASSALGTPNTEAFF
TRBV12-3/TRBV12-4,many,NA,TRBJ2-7,TGTGCCAGCAGTTTAGGGACCACCTCCTACGAGCAGTACTTC,CASSLGTTSYEQYF
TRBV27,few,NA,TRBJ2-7,TGTGCCAGCAAGTCGGGCCGTAGCCCCTACGAGCAGTACTTC,CASKSGRSPYEQYF
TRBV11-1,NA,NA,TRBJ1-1,TGTGCCAGCAGCCTTTGGACAGCCGATGAAGCTTTCTTT,CASSLWTADEAFF
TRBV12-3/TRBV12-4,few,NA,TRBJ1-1,TGTGTCAGCAGGGCGAGAGGTGATCGCCTGAACACTGAAGCTTTCTTT,CVSRARGDRLNTEAFF
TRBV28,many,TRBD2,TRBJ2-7,TGTGCCAGCAGTTTATTTAGCGGGGATTTTGAGCAGTACTTC,CASSLFSGDFEQYF
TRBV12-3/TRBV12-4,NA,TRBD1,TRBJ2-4,TGTGCCAGCAGGACAGGGGGCGCGATAAACATTCAGTACTTC,CASRTGGAINIQYF
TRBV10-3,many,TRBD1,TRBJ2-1,TGTGCCACCGGACAGGGCTACAATGAGCAGTTCTTC,CATGQGYNEQFF
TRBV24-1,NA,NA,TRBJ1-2,TGTGCCACCAGTGATTATAACTATGGCTACACCTTC,CATSDYNYGYTF
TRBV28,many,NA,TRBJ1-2,TGTGCCAGCAGTTTATATCCCAGGGAATTCTATGGCTACACCTTC,CASSLYPREFYGYTF
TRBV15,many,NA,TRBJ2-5,TGTGCCACCAGCAGGGGGAAAGAGACCCAGTACTTC,CATSRGKETQYF
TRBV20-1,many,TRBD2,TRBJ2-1,TGCAGTGCTTGGCCTGGGACTAGCGGGGGGGATGAGCAGTTCTTC,CSAWPGTSGGDEQFF
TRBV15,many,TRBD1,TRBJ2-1,TGTGCCACCAGCAGAGATTCTGGGACAGGGGTGTTGTACAATGAGCAGTTCTTC,CATSRDSGTGVLYNEQFF
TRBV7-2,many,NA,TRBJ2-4,TGTGCCAGCAGCTTAGGAAACATTCAGTACTTC,CASSLGNIQYF
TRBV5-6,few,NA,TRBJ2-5,TGTGCCAGCAGCAGCGGTCCCGAAAAGACCCAGTACTTC,CASSSGPEKTQYF
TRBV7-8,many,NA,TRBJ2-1,TGTGCCAGCAGCAACGTAATTACCGGACAGAGCTCCTACAATGAGCAGTTCTTC,CASSNVITGQSSYNEQFF
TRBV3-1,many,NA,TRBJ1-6,TGTGCCAGCAGCCAAGAGACCCTTTCGGCCCTCCACTTT,CASSQETLSALHF
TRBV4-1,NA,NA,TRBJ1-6,TGCGCCAGCAGCCAAGTAAGCCAGAATAATTCACCCCTCCACTTT,CASSQVSQNNSPLHF
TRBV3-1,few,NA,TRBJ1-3,TGTGCCAGCAGCCAAACGATGGGCGTCTCTGGAAACACCATATATTTT,CASSQTMGVSGNTIYF
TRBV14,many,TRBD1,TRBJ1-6,TGTGCCAGTTCTTCACTGGGACAGCCAGATTCACCCCTCCACTTT,CASSSLGQPDSPLHF
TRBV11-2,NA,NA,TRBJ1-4,TGTGCCAGCAGCTTAGGGGATATAAGTGCTTGGCGACCGAATGAAAAACTGTTTTTT,CASSLGDISAWRPNEKLFF
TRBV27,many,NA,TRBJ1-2,TGTGCCAGCAGTTTATTTGGGGGGCAACGCGGCTACACCTTC,CASSLFGGQRGYTF
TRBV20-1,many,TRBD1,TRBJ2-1,TGCAGTGCTACCCCTGCAGGGGGCGCACGCAATGAGCAGTTCTTC,CSATPAGGARNEQFF
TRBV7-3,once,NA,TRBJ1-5,TGTGCCAGCAGCTTAAGGGCAGGCTATAGCAATCAGCCCCAGCATTTT,CASSLRAGYSNQPQHF
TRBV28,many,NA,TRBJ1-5,TGTGCCTCCGGACAGATTCGCGACAATCAGCCCCAGCATTTT,CASGQIRDNQPQHF